The clone carrying this T cell receptor beta chain was detected many times. Its matching antigen is unknown. V dropped 7 bases and J dropped 5 bases, with 14 bases sitting between them. The CDR3 consists of 14 residues. Germline V gene lookup returns CDR1 MNHEY and CDR2 SVGEGT. The time point: pre-sensitization, week 0. Treatment reported: therapeutic diphenylcyclopropenone sensitization with weekly scalp DPC. Unseparated into fractions, whole blood served as the source from which total RNA was extracted. The data belong to a study of human T cells and chemical hapten exposure. Study overall: Alopecia areata, totalis or universalis affected patients, mainly female.

Study results and limitations: Clustering by CDR3 similarity yielded significantly more large clusters from expanded TCRs than controls.

Original methodology: A per-sample median of roughly 96,000 TCRs was observed, with a range of roughly 20,000 to 690,600. MiXCR, applied by TCRdb to the RACE reads, yields one record per CDR3 protein. The authors' filters were not applied to this entry. The data hold 300,000 to 450,000 distinct CDR3 sequences, with approximately 5% observed a single time. The starting material was whole blood, obtained in connection with sensitization to the hapten diphenylcyclopropenone (DPC). The chain links TRBV6-2 or TRBV6-3 to TRBJ2-2; TRBD1 or TRBD2 may be the D gene (5 bases each). This receptor was taken from a woman aged 50 to 65 with alopecia areata. Some clones in this sample may be carry-over from other donors' samples. The CDR3 protein is CASKPGRRTGELFF. In DNA form, the CDR3 reads TGTGCCAGCAAACCGGGACGTCGAACCGGGGAGCTGTTTTTT.